This T cell receptor beta chain was obtained from a study of shared clonotypes between healthy human individuals (dated by TCRdb to 2020 to 2021). Context from the whole study: The cohort comprised a couple of women and a few men aged 18 to 49 years. For each donor, CD4 naive and CD4 memory were each run on three plates, CD8 naive on two plates, and CD8 memory on one plate. The study deeply sequenced blood TCR repertoires of about 5 healthy adults to estimate repertoire size and the extent of clonotype sharing between individuals. Different laboratories and diverse techniques were used to prepare libraries and sequence TCR repertoires, to increase sequencing depth and limit assay-specific biases. Between about 0.9 and 9 billion PBMCs per donor were obtained by leukapheresis. General study outcomes and caveats: Pairwise subsampling led to the expectation that sequencing depth would affect the degree of clonotype sharing among donors. Compared with non-shared clonotypes, clonotypes shared by all four sorted-subset donors had higher generation probabilities. Because the study included only a small number of donors, the genetic and exposure-history diversity represented was limited. Even with the large sequencing depth, rarefaction of the sorted-subset datasets indicated that sequencing was incomplete. When a handful of donors were compared, the shared fraction of clonotypes was around 5.1% for naive CD4, 3.5% for naive CD8, more than 2% for memory CD4, and around 0.4% for memory CD8. Estimated clonotype richness was generally larger for naive than for memory subsets. Only blood was sampled, and tissue TCR repertoires likely differ from those in blood.

Using the deep immunoSEQ assay, TCR CDR3 regions were amplified from genomic DNA by multiplex PCR. Genomic DNA extracted from each cell subset was distributed evenly over all wells of several immunoSEQ 96-well plates, and each plate served as one replicate. For sorted subsets, roughly 190 ng of genomic DNA, equivalent to roughly 30,000 T cell genomes, went into each replicate PCR. Purified libraries were quantified with a Qubit 3.0 fluorometer, sized on a Bioanalyzer 2100, and re-quantified with the KAPA Library Quantification kit. Every immunoSEQ 96-well plate was sequenced on a separate single-read 150-cycle Illumina NextSeq 550 flow cell. In the paper's pipeline: Because the immunoSEQ output held only junctional sequences and lacked quality scores, the filtering could not match the filtering applied to full-length reads. To assign V/J genes and CDR3, sequences were annotated against IMGT germline references using PyIR, a Python wrapper for IgBLAST v1.9. Any read was removed if the V/J assignment was weak (E-value above 1e-6), the CDR3 was missing, or the read contained stop codons, out-of-frame junctions, or ambiguous translated residues. A V3J clonotype was defined by an identical inferred V gene, J gene, and CDR3 amino acid sequence. The percentage overlap between two repertoires was calculated by dividing the number of shared unique clonotypes by the size of the smaller repertoire. RTK rarefaction, the Chao1 estimator, and Recon v2.1 estimates of unobserved clonotypes were used to assess repertoire richness. For all TCRbeta clonotypes obtained by the gDNA method from four donors, generation probabilities were computed with OLGA. Drawn from immuneACCESS, this table holds only the in-frame rearrangements with V and J called that TCRdb kept. Clones are partly lost; checked studies trace under half to an unresolved V gene and leave the rest unexplained. From that table come the V and J calls and clone size; the DNA was used to work out D and trimming. This sample is represented by some 2 million clones; roughly 95% of them were singletons. The ten largest clones capture roughly 1.2% of the sample.

Comments on this clone: The target of this receptor is not known. Per-base qualities were not stored, and no clone one base away is much larger. Other DNA sequences in the same sample also yield this CDR3.

V and J lose 0 bases and 5 bases, and a span of 12 bases separates them. Based on the germline V gene, the CDR1 and CDR2 sequences are SGDLS and YYNGEE. The CDR3 contains 15 residues, cysteine and phenylalanine counted. Kept here is only the CDR3 DNA, which spans 45 bases and is read in frame from base 1. CD8 naive samples were CD45RO-negative cells positively selected for CCR7, giving a CD45RA+CCR7+ population that excluded TemRA cells. The donors were healthy, HIV-negative adults with no recently reported acute infections or vaccinations. Every donor was a Caucasian adult living in Nashville, Tennessee, USA. After blood collection by leukapheresis, PBMCs were isolated using Ficoll-Histopaque density gradient centrifugation and then cryopreserved in the vapor phase of liquid nitrogen. Analytical flow cytometry was used to check the purity and quantity of every magnetically sorted T cell population. Each sorted fraction had its genomic DNA isolated and then quantified by UV absorbance on a Nanodrop 2000c.

The specimen was naive CD8+ T cells sorted from blood. The cell subset or site label here, explained by the study, means: CD45RA+CCR7+. The sequence came from a man aged 18 to 30 in good health. The chain links TRBV9 with TRBJ2-1, with TRBD2 tentatively as D gene (6 bases match). For the CDR3, the sequence is CASSVGWGLDNEQFF. DNA sequence: TGTGCCAGCAGCGTAGGTTGGGGACTCGACAATGAGCAGTTCTTC.